Listed below are T cell receptor beta chains from one sample, sequenced in a study of blood T cell repertoires in COVID-19. The data were produced by immunoSEQ multiplex PCR, yet TCRdb's version contains in-frame clones alone and is incomplete. The repertoire holds around 85,000 clones, with about 83% as singletons. Sequences were obtained from peripheral blood. The receptors derive from a man between 60 and 75 years old with acute or convalescent COVID-19. Both conserved end residues are part of each CDR3. D genes are given only for firm matches. Not every row has a clone size; where given, it reads once, few, many or a size class.

d_gene	v_gene	abundance	j_gene	CDR3aa	CDR3nt
.	TRBV29-1	.	TRBJ1-1	CSVEGQVNTEAFF	TGCAGCGTTGAAGGCCAGGTTAACACTGAAGCTTTCTTT
TRBD1	TRBV7-3	few	TRBJ2-7	CASSPGTGGEQYF	TGTGCCAGCAGCCCCGGGACAGGGGGCGAGCAGTACTTC
.	TRBV27	.	TRBJ1-5	CASTPRGNPNFSNQPQHF	TGTGCCAGCACACCGCGGGGGAATCCCAACTTTAGCAATCAGCCCCAGCATTTT
.	TRBV25-1	few	TRBJ2-7	CASSVKFEQYF	TGTGCCAGCAGTGTAAAATTCGAGCAGTACTTC
TRBD2	TRBV7-2	.	TRBJ2-5	CASRFSGGETQYF	TGTGCCAGCAGGTTTAGCGGGGGAGAGACCCAGTACTTC
TRBD1	TRBV19	.	TRBJ1-6	CASSAKDREYSPLHF	TGTGCCAGTAGTGCAAAGGACAGGGAATATTCACCCCTCCACTTT
TRBD1	TRBV6-5	.	TRBJ1-2	CASSKPGQGYGYTF	TGTGCCAGCAGTAAACCGGGACAGGGTTATGGCTACACCTTC
.	TRBV27	.	TRBJ1-6	CASGRQGFSPLHF	TGTGCCAGCGGGAGGCAGGGATTTTCACCCCTCCACTTT
TRBD2	TRBV19	.	TRBJ2-3	CASSDGTSSYYNATDTQYF	TGTGCCAGTAGTGACGGGACTAGCTCATATTATAACGCCACAGATACGCAGTATTTT
.	TRBV5-6	.	TRBJ1-2	CASSLDFAGSWGYTF	TGTGCCAGCAGCTTGGATTTCGCAGGGTCCTGGGGCTACACCTTC
.	TRBV12-3/TRBV12-4	.	TRBJ2-3	CASRNPNTDTQYF	TGTGCCAGCAGAAACCCTAATACGGATACGCAGTATTTT
TRBD1	TRBV6-2/TRBV6-3	.	TRBJ1-5	CASSLRQGGVNQPQHF	TGTGCCAGCAGTCTTCGACAGGGTGGGGTCAATCAGCCCCAGCATTTT
TRBD1	TRBV27	.	TRBJ2-3	CASSSWDRGTDTQYF	TGTGCCAGCAGTTCGTGGGACAGGGGCACAGATACGCAGTATTTT
.	TRBV9	.	TRBJ2-5	CASSPQDQGTQYF	TGTGCCAGCAGCCCTCAGGATCAAGGGACCCAGTACTTC
.	TRBV11-3	.	TRBJ1-2	CASSLPVTGTKFQGGYTF	TGTGCCAGCAGCCTTCCCGTAACAGGGACGAAATTTCAGGGAGGCTACACCTTC
.	TRBV2	few	TRBJ2-3	CASSGQDTQYF	TGTGCCAGCAGTGGACAGGATACGCAGTATTTT
.	TRBV19	once	TRBJ1-5	CASSNRDSNQPQHF	TGTGCCAGTAGCAACAGGGATAGCAATCAGCCCCAGCATTTT
.	TRBV7-3	.	TRBJ2-5	CASSRQAQETQYF	TGTGCCAGCAGCCGACAGGCGCAAGAGACCCAGTACTTC
.	TRBV5-4	.	TRBJ2-3	CASSPPSDTQYF	TGTGCCAGCAGCCCCCCCTCGGATACGCAGTATTTT
TRBD1	TRBV5-6	.	TRBJ2-3	CASSSLTGGTDTQYF	TGTGCCAGCAGCAGCCTGACAGGGGGCACAGATACGCAGTATTTT
TRBD1	TRBV14	.	TRBJ1-1	CASSQDDDRAFGRSTAFF	TGTGCCAGCAGCCAAGATGACGACAGGGCGTTTGGGCGTAGCACTGCTTTCTTT
.	TRBV2	.	TRBJ1-5	CASRQGRGQPQHF	TGTGCCAGCCGCCAGGGAAGAGGTCAGCCCCAGCATTTT
.	TRBV7-9	.	TRBJ2-7	CASSLEGVSHEQYF	TGTGCCAGCAGCTTAGAAGGAGTTTCCCACGAGCAGTACTTC
.	TRBV12-3/TRBV12-4	.	TRBJ2-7	CASSRTASYEQYF	TGTGCCAGCAGCCGAACAGCCTCCTACGAGCAGTACTTC
TRBD1	TRBV3-1/TRBV3-2	.	TRBJ2-7	CASSPSWTGSYEQYF	TGTGCCAGCAGCCCCTCCTGGACAGGGTCCTACGAGCAGTACTTC
TRBD1	TRBV6-6	.	TRBJ1-6	CASSGRQGNNSPLHF	TGTGCCAGCAGTGGCAGACAGGGGAACAATTCACCCCTCCACTTT
TRBD1	TRBV7-3	.	TRBJ1-3	CASSLSQGALGNTIYF	TGTGCCAGCAGCTTGTCTCAGGGGGCGCTTGGAAACACCATATATTTT
TRBD2	TRBV7-3	few	TRBJ2-1	CASSLNVGGNEQFF	TGTGCCAGCAGCTTAAATGTGGGGGGGAATGAGCAGTTCTTC